This TCR beta chain was obtained from a study of T cell clusters in autoimmune cytopenias (dated 2019 in TCRdb). In terms of the full investigation: TRB sequencing reached a median depth of about 52,000 reads per sample and yielded a median of 2,350 distinct TRB clonotypes per sample. TRB and IGH repertoires from peripheral blood were sequenced in autoimmune cytopenia patients at active disease and during treatment follow-up, with healthy, CLL and autoimmune hepatitis controls included alongside. The study aimed to test whether autoimmune cytopenia patients carry a disease-specific immune repertoire signature usable as a blood-based biomarker.

For each sample, TRB amplification used about 0.25 ug of peripheral blood genomic DNA, equal to about 38,000 genome equivalents. Results and caveats for the whole study, not just this receptor: Healthy donors had almost three times as many exclusive TRB clusters as active autoimmune hepatitis patients, a finding consistent with an autoimmunity-wide signature. The T cell clusters were defined in silico only, and their functional role remained to be validated experimentally. A lack of physiological T cell clusters in primary autoimmune cytopenia patients was suggested by GLIPH, as 51 clusters were found to be exclusive to healthy donors versus 17 exclusive to patients. TRB repertoire shifts, with less even repertoires in secondary cytopenia and CLL, mostly reflected lymphoma bias rather than autoimmunity. The cluster-lack signature was not observed for secondary cytopenia versus CLL, as the signature was apparently masked by the dominant lymphoma-associated repertoire.

Its frequency places this clonotype as medium-sized (0.01 to 0.1%); no count is recorded. The antigen it binds to is not known. TRB rearrangements were amplified by multiplex PCR following a touch-down protocol, with the TRB-A and TRB-B primer pools mixed in one tube. Illumina adapters and sample indices were added to the amplicons through two consecutive PCR reactions using Phusion HS II polymerase. The amplicons were purified from gel with the NucleoSpin Gel and PCR Clean-up kit, after which the amplicons were quantified by Qubit and checked for quality on an Agilent 2100 Bioanalyzer. Sequencing of the libraries was done on an Illumina MiSeq with 600-cycle, single-indexed, paired-end runs. In the paper's pipeline: Alignment and assembly of TRB reads were performed with MiXCR version 2.1.12 and the default MiXCR reference library. A clone was defined by each unique CDR3 nucleotide sequence, and the analysis included only productive sequences with two or more reads. Alpha-parameterized diversity profiles (alpha 0 to 5), including the Shannon (alpha 1) and Simpson (alpha 2) indices, were computed with an R script to assess repertoire diversity. The tcR package was used to compute combinatorial TRB VJ usage, and cohorts were compared on this usage by principal component analysis with ade4. GLIPH clustering of TCRbeta CDR3s was carried out on cohort pairs matched by age and read depth, and cluster frequencies were compared by Wilcoxon test. Through TCRdb reprocessing, the reads give one entry per CDR3 protein sequence; DNA is omitted. The V and J calls, along with clone size, are taken from TCRdb and not from the paper's own processing. The table for this sample records some 7,000 distinct CDR3 sequences. The ten most abundant clones make up 16% of the sample.

Its CDR3 holds 13 amino acids, cysteine through phenylalanine. No DNA sequence was recorded. Based on the germline V gene (reference sequence), the CDR1 and CDR2 sequences are LNHDA and SQIVND. Sample: peripheral blood. The V and J genes are TRBV19 and TRBJ2-2. The sequence derives from a human donor with an autoimmune cytopenia or autoimmune hepatitis (not recorded which). The CDR3 reads as follows: CASSIGGTGELFF.